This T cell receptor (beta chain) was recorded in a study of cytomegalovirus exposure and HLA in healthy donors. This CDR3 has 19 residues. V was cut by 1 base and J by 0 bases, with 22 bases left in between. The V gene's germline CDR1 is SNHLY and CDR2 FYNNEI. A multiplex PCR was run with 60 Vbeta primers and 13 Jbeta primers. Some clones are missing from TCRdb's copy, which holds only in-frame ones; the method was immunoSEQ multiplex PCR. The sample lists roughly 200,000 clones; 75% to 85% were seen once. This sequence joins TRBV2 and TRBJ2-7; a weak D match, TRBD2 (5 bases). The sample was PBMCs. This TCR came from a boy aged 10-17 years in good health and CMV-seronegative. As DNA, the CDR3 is TGTGCCAGCAGTGAAGGCGGGTTACTCTGGCAGCCTGACTCCTACGAGCAGTACTTC. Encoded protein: CASSEGGLLWQPDSYEQYF.